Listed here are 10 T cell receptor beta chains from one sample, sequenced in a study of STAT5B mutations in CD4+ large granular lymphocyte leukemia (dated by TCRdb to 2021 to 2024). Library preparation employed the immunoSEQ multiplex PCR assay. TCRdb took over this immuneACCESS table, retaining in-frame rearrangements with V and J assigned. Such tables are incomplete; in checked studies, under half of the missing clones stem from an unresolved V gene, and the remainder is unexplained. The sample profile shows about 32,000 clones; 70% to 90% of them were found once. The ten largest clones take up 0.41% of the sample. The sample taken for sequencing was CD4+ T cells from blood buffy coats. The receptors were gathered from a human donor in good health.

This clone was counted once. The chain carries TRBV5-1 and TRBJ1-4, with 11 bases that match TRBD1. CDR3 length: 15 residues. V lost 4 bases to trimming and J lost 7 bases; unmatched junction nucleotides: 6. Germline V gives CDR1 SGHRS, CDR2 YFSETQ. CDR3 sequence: CASSEGTGGIEKLFF. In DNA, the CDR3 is TGCGCCAGCAGCGAGGGGACAGGGGGAATTGAAAAACTGTTTTTT.

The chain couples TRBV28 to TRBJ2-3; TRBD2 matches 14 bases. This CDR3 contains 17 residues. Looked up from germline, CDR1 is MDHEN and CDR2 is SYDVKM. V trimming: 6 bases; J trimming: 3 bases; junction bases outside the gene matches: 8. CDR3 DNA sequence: TGTGCCAGCAGCCGGGGGACTAGCGGGAGACTGACAGATACGCAGTATTTT. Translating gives CASSRGTSGRLTDTQYF.

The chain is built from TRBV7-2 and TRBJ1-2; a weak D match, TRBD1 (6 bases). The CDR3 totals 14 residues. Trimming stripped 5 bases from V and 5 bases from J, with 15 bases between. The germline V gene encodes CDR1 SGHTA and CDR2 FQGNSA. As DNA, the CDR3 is TGTGCCAGCAGCGAACAGGGTTTTGGGTATGGCTACACCTTC. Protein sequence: CASSEQGFGYGYTF.

Here the CDR3 reads CASSYPGGGQDGYTF. DNA for the CDR3: TGTGCCAGCAGTTACCCGGGGGGGGGACAGGATGGCTACACCTTC. This chain uses TRBV6-6 with TRBJ1-2, with TRBD1 identical over 8 bases. Unmatched junction bases numbered 8, after V lost 2 bases and J lost 6 bases. Germline CDR1 MNHNY, CDR2 SVGAGI (reference sequence). The CDR3 loop spans 15 amino acids.

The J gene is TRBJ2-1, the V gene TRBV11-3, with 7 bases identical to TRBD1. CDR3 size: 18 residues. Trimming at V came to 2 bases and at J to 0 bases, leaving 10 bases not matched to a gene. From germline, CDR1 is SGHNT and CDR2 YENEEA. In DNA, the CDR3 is TGTGCCAGCAGCTTAAGAGGGGGCAGAACTAGCTCCTACAATGAGCAGTTCTTC. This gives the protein CASSLRGGRTSSYNEQFF.

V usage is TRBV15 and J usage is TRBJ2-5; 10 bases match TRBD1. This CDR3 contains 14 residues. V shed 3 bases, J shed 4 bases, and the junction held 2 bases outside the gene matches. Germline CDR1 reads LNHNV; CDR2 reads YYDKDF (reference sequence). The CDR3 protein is CATSSGTGVETQYF. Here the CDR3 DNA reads TGTGCCACCAGCAGTGGGACAGGGGTAGAGACCCAGTACTTC.

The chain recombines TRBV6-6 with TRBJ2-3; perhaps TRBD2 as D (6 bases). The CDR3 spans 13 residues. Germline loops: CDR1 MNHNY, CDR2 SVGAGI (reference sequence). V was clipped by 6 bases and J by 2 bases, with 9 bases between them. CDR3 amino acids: CASRGDSTDTQYF. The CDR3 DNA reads TGTGCCAGCAGAGGGGACTCCACAGATACGCAGTATTTT.

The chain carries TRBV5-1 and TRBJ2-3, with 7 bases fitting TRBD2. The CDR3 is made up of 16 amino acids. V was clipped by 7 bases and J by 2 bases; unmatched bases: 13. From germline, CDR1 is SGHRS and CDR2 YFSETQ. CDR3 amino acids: CASLASGNEVTDTQYF. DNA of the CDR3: TGCGCCAGCCTAGCCAGCGGGAATGAGGTCACAGATACGCAGTATTTT.

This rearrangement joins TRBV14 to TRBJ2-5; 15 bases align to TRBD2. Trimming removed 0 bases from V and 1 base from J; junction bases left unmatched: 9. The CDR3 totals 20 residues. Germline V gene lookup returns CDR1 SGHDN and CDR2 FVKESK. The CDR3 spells CASSQDTGTSGRWGQETQYF. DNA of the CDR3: TGTGCCAGCAGCCAAGACACCGGGACTAGCGGGAGGTGGGGCCAAGAGACCCAGTACTTC.

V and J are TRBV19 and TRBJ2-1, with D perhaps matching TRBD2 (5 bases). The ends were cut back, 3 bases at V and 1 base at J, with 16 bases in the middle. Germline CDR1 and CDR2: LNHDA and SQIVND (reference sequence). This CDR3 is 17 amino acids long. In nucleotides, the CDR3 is TGTGCCAGTAGTATTACGTCGAGGGAGAGGTCCTACAATGAGCAGTTCTTC. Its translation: CASSITSRERSYNEQFF. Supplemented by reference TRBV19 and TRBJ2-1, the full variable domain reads DGGITQSPKYLFRKEGQNVTLSCEQNLNHDAMYWYRQDPGQGLRLIYYSQIVNDFQKGDIAEGYSVSREKKESFPLTVTSAQKNPTAFYLCASSITSRERSYNEQFFGPGTRLTVL.